This T cell receptor beta chain was profiled in a study of cytomegalovirus exposure and HLA in healthy donors. Note on this clone: What it binds is not known.

Germline V gene lookup returns CDR1 GTSNPN and CDR2 SVGIG (reference sequence). Trimming pared 4 bases from V and 2 bases from J, leaving 11 bases between. The CDR3 is made up of 13 amino acids. General observations from the study: Later analysis suggested links between common viral pathogens and several top significant clusters.

The PCR made use of 60 Vbeta and 13 Jbeta primers. The assay was immunoSEQ multiplex PCR, and TCRdb's table has in-frame clones only and misses some. The listing contains 70,000 to 80,000 clones. Sequencing was performed on PBMCs. The chain is built from TRBV30 and TRBJ1-2, with a weak D call TRBD1 (6 bases). The clonotype was recovered from a man in his forties in good health and CMV-seronegative. As DNA, the CDR3 is TGTGCCTGGAACAGGGCAGGCAACTATGGCTACACCTTC. Residues: CAWNRAGNYGYTF.